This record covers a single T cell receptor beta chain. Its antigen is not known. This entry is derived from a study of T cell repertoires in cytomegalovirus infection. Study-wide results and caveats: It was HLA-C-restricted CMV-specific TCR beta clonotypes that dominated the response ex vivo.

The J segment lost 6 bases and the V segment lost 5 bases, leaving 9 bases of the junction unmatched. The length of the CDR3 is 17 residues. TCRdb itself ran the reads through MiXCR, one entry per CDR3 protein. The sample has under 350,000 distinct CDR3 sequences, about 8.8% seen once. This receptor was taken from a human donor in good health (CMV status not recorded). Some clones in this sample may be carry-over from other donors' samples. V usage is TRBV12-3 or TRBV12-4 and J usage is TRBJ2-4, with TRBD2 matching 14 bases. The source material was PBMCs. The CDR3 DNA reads TGTGCCAGCAGTCCCAACATCGGGACTAGCGGGGGAAACATTCAGTACTTC. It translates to CASSPNIGTSGGNIQYF.